Below are 11 T cell receptor beta chains sequenced from a single sample in a study of glioma-infiltrating T cells after dendritic cell vaccination. Repertoires were generated with immunoSEQ multiplex PCR, while TCRdb's copy carries only in-frame clones and drops some. The sample yields tens of thousands of clones, about 86% seen once. Time point described: after dendritic cell vaccination, including at tumor progression/relapse. Sample: blood, taken after dendritic cell vaccination. Every receptor here comes from a human donor with glioblastoma.

The CDR3 nucleotides read TGTGCCAGCAGGGGAGGTGCTAATAACTATGGCTACACCTTC. It yields the protein CASRGGANNYGYTF. V gene TRBV2 combines with J gene TRBJ1-2; the D is unclear. Trimming removed 6 bases from V and 1 base from J, with 12 bases in between. Germline values: CDR1 SNHLY, CDR2 FYNNEI. The CDR3 runs 14 residues.

This clone turned up a few times. The gene calls are TRBV6-6 and TRBJ1-1; possibly TRBD1 for D (5 bases). Trimming took off 2 bases at V and 10 bases at J, with 11 bases between the two ends. The CDR3 sequence is 12 residues long. Looked up from germline, CDR1 is MNHNY and CDR2 is SVGAGI (reference sequence). The CDR3 protein is CASSYAGISAFF. The DNA for the CDR3 is TGTGCCAGCAGTTACGCAGGGATATCAGCTTTCTTT.

This clone has a single count. The chain joins TRBV11-2 to TRBJ2-5; a weak D match, TRBD1 (6 bases). V was trimmed by 1 base and J by 5 bases, leaving 17 bases between them. The germline V gene has CDR1 SGHAT and CDR2 FQNNGV. CDR3 length equals 16 residues. CDR3 protein: CASSLVGAGWTETQYF. In DNA form, the CDR3 reads TGTGCCAGCAGCTTAGTGGGGGCAGGGTGGACGGAGACCCAGTACTTC.

The rearrangement joins TRBV7-2 to TRBJ1-1; a weak D match, TRBD1 (6 bases). CDR3 length: 13 amino acids. V was cut by 5 bases and J by 7 bases, with 14 bases left in between. Germline CDR1 is SGHTA and CDR2 is FQGNSA. This CDR3 reads CASSRAWGHEAFF. CDR3 in DNA: TGTGCCAGCAGCCGAGCGTGGGGGCATGAAGCTTTCTTT.

This clone showed up just a few times. V and J are TRBV18 and TRBJ1-1; a possible D gene is TRBD1 (5 bases). The CDR3 contains 13 residues. The germline CDR1 and CDR2 sequences are KGHSH and LQKENI. Trimming left V 6 bases short and J 1 base short, with 9 bases between. The CDR3 bases are TGTGCCAGCTCGAAACAGGCGAACACTGAAGCTTTCTTT. This translates into CASSKQANTEAFF.

CDR3 sequence (DNA): TGCGCCAGCAGTGGGACAGGGGAGAACACCGGGGAGCTGTTTTTT. Its translation is CASSGTGENTGELFF. The chain combines TRBV10-1 with TRBJ2-2; TRBD1 matches 9 bases. Trimming took 4 bases from V and 1 from J; bases not matched to a gene: 1. The CDR3 contains 15 residues. CDR1 and CDR2 (germline): WNHNN, SYGVQD (reference sequence).

The genes are TRBV10-3 and TRBJ2-1, with D possibly being TRBD2 (6 bases). The length of the CDR3 is 12 residues. CDR1 is ENHRY, CDR2 SYGVKD, per germline. V lost 7 bases to trimming and J lost 8 bases, with 12 bases between them. In DNA form, the CDR3 reads TGTGCCATCACTGGCGGGGACGATGAGCAGTTCTTC. As protein: CAITGGDDEQFF.

The chain couples TRBV6-5 to TRBJ1-2; TRBD1 matches 7 bases. V trimming: 3 bases; J trimming: 5 bases; junction bases outside the gene matches: 3. Germline CDR1 MNHEY, CDR2 SVGAGI. The CDR3 is made up of 13 amino acids. The chain's CDR3 is CASSYRTGYGYTF. The DNA of the CDR3 is TGTGCCAGCAGTTATCGGACAGGTTATGGCTACACCTTC.

The gene calls are TRBV5-6 and TRBJ2-3, with 8 bases fitting TRBD2. The germline CDR1 and CDR2 sequences are SGHDT and YYEEEE. J lost 1 base, V lost 4 bases, and 5 bases had no gene match. CDR3 size: 15 residues. CDR3 protein: CASSPPGGGTDTQYF. CDR3 coding DNA: TGTGCCAGCAGCCCCCCCGGGGGGGGCACAGATACGCAGTATTTT.

This clone was seen once. The CDR3 DNA reads as TGTGCCAGCAGTTACAGGGACAGGGGGCTGTTAGAGACCCAGTACTTC. Its protein is CASSYRDRGLLETQYF. This sequence joins TRBV6-5 and TRBJ2-5; 12 bases align to TRBD1. The length of the CDR3 is 16 residues. J lost 4 bases, V lost 2 bases, and 5 bases had no gene match. Looked up from germline, CDR1 is MNHEY and CDR2 is SVGAGI.

The CDR3 spells CASRTGTGQETQYF. The CDR3 coding sequence is TGCGCCAGCAGAACCGGGACAGGTCAAGAGACCCAGTACTTC. The chain couples TRBV5-1 to TRBJ2-5; 8 bases are shared with TRBD1. Germline loops: CDR1 SGHRS, CDR2 YFSETQ. V gave up 5 bases and J gave up 2 bases; unmatched junction bases: 5. The CDR3 length is 14 residues.